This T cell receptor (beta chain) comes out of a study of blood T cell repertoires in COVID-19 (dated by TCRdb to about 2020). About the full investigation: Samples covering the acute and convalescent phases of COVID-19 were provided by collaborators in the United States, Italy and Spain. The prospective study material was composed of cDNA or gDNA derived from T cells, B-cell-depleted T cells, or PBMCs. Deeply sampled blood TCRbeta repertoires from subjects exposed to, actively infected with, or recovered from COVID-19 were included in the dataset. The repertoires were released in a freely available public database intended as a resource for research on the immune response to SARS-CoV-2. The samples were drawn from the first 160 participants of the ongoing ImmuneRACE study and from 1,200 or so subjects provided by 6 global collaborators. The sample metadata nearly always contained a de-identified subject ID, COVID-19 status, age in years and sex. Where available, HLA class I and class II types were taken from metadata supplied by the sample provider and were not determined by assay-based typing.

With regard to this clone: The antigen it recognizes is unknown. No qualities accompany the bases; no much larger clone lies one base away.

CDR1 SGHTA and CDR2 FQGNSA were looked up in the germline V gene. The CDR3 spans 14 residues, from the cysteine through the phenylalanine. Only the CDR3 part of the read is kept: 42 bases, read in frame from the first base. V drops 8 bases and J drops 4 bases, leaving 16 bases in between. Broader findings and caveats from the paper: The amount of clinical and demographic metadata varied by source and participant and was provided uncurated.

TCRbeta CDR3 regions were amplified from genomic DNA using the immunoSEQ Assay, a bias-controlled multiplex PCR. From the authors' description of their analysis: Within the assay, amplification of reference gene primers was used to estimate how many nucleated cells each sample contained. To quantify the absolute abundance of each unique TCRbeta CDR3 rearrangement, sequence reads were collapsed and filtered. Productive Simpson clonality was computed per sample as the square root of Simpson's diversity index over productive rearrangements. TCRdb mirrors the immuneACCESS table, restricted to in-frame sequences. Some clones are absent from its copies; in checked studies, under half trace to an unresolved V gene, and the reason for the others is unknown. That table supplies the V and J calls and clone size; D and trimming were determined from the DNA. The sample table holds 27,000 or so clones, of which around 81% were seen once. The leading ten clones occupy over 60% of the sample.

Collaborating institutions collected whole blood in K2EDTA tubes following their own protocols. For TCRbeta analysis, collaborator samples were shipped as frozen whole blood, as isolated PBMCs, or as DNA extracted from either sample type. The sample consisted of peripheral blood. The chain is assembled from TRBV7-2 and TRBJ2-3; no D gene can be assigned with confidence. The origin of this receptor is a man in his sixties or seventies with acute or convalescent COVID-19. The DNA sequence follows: TGTGCCAGCGTGGGCTCTTCCCGTGCAGATACGCAGTATTTT. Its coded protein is CASVGSSRADTQYF.